Sequencing of this TCR beta chain was carried out in a study of cytomegalovirus exposure and HLA in healthy donors. Study-wide findings and caveats: Despite most TCR sequences being rare, some public TCRs occurred in many donors. In vitro assays verified that three CMV-associated chains recognized CMV antigens specifically. Reportedly, cytomegalovirus status was diagnosed with high sensitivity and specificity.

Donors came from a validation cohort of some 110 subjects, distinct from the first 666-subject cohort. Assay used: immunoSEQ multiplex PCR; TCRdb lists only in-frame clones, some missing. The repertoire holds 200,000 to 300,000 clones, with more than 85% as singletons. As for this clone: Its antigen is currently unknown.

The material sequenced was PBMCs. This receptor was obtained from a man between 18 and 29 years old in good health and CMV-seropositive.

The CDR3 sequence: CASGDRDYGYTF. The CDR3 DNA reads TGCGCCAGCGGCGACAGGGACTATGGCTACACCTTC. V usage is TRBV5-1 and J usage is TRBJ1-2; 7 bases fit TRBD1. The CDR3 is made up of 12 amino acids. Germline CDR1 SGHRS, CDR2 YFSETQ. V was pared by 7 bases and J by 3 bases, with 3 bases of the junction left unmatched. The full variable domain, completed using reference TRBV5-1 and TRBJ1-2, is KAGVTQTPRYLIKTRGQQVTLSCSPISGHRSVSWYQQTPGQGLQFLFEYFSETQRNKGNFPGRFSGRQFSNSRSEMNVSTLELGDSALYLCASGDRDYGYTFGSGTRLTVV.